The 25 T cell receptor beta chains below come from one sample, sequenced in a study of blood T cell repertoires in COVID-19. Profiled with immunoSEQ multiplex PCR; TCRdb holds only in-frame clones, not every one. In the table there are about 250,000 clones, around 90% of which are singletons. Input material: peripheral blood. Receptor source: a man at least 80 years old with acute or convalescent COVID-19.

The V and J genes are TRBV18 and TRBJ2-1; D perhaps matches TRBD2 (5 bases). CDR1 is KGHSH and CDR2 is LQKENI in the germline V gene. The V and J ends lost 2 bases and 3 bases respectively, with 17 bases between them. The length of the CDR3 is 17 residues. The CDR3 protein is CASSPVVSGYSYNEQFF. The CDR3 nucleotides read TGTGCCAGCTCACCAGTGGTATCGGGGTATAGCTACAATGAGCAGTTCTTC.

The rearrangement uses TRBV19 and TRBJ1-4; a possible D gene is TRBD1 (5 bases). This CDR3 is built from 15 residues. Germline values: CDR1 LNHDA, CDR2 SQIVND (reference sequence). V was cut by 10 bases and J by 0 bases, with 15 bases left in between. The CDR3 spells CAIRNTGATNEKLFF. Written as DNA, the CDR3 is TGTGCCATACGGAACACGGGGGCAACTAATGAAAAACTGTTTTTT.

J is TRBJ1-2 and V is TRBV7-2; TRBD1 is a possible D gene (5 bases). This CDR3 comprises 15 residues. The V and J ends lost 5 bases and 3 bases respectively, with 16 bases between them. Germline V gene sequence: CDR1 SGHTA, CDR2 FQGNSA. CDR3 protein: CASSGTGGDDYGYTF. The CDR3 DNA reads TGTGCCAGCAGCGGGACCGGGGGGGACGACTATGGCTACACCTTC.

V gene TRBV9 combines with J gene TRBJ2-3; 14 bases line up with TRBD2. This CDR3 contains 18 residues. Germline V gene data show CDR1 as SGDLS and CDR2 as YYNGEE. The ends lost 3 bases at V and 3 bases at J; junction bases unmatched: 9. The CDR3 spells CASSAFPGTSGRTDTQYF. DNA of the CDR3: TGTGCCAGCAGCGCGTTTCCCGGGACTAGCGGGAGAACAGATACGCAGTATTTT.

This chain links TRBV7-6 with TRBJ2-6; D unclear. This CDR3 spans 15 amino acids. Trimming shortened V by 0 bases and J by 2 bases, and 5 bases separated the two germline ends. CDR1 SGHVS and CDR2 FNYEAQ come from the germline V gene. The CDR3 loop reads CASSLASPGANVLTF. DNA of the CDR3: TGTGCCAGCAGCTTAGCCTCTCCTGGGGCCAACGTCCTGACTTTC.

V is TRBV6-5 and J is TRBJ1-6; no definite D call. Germline V gene sequence: CDR1 MNHEY, CDR2 SVGAGI. This CDR3 is built from 14 residues. The ends were cut back, 2 bases at V and 10 bases at J, with 12 bases in the middle. The CDR3 sequence is CASSYKTGDSPLHF. The CDR3 DNA reads TGTGCCAGCAGTTACAAAACGGGTGACTCACCCCTCCACTTT.

This chain uses TRBV4-2 with TRBJ1-1; D ambiguous. Trimming removed 0 bases from V and 7 bases from J, with 15 bases in between. Germline V CDR1 and CDR2: LGHNA, YNFKEQ. This CDR3 has 15 amino acids. CDR3 DNA sequence: TGTGCCAGCAGCCAAGAGGTGCAGAGGATGGGTGAAGCTTTCTTT. Encoded protein: CASSQEVQRMGEAFF.

The CDR3 sequence: CASSIATGYTDTQYF. DNA for the CDR3: TGTGCCAGTAGTATAGCGACGGGATACACAGATACGCAGTATTTT. The V and J genes are TRBV19 and TRBJ2-3, with a possible D match to TRBD2 (5 bases). Germline values: CDR1 LNHDA, CDR2 SQIVND (reference sequence). This CDR3 spans 15 amino acids. Trimming took 1 base from V and 2 from J, leaving 10 bases between them.

J is TRBJ1-6 and V is TRBV19; 7 bases fit TRBD1. The junction had 10 bases not matched to a gene; V was cut back by 10 bases and J by 10 bases. Germline CDR1 LNHDA, CDR2 SQIVND (reference sequence). The CDR3 sequence is 13 residues long. CDR3 in amino acids: CATKAGGFSPLHF. In nucleotides, the CDR3 is TGTGCCACCAAAGCAGGGGGATTCTCACCCCTCCACTTT.

Concerning this clone itself: This sample includes further DNA sequences coding for the same CDR3. The chain carries TRBV6-2 or TRBV6-3 and TRBJ1-1; TRBD1 agrees at 9 bases. The junction had 4 bases not matched to a gene; V was cut back by 2 bases and J by 6 bases. CDR1 MNHEY and CDR2 SVGEGT come from the germline V gene. The CDR3 sequence is 14 residues long. The CDR3 is CASSYTGQGAEAFF. CDR3 bases: TGTGCCAGCAGTTACACGGGACAGGGTGCTGAAGCTTTCTTT.

The chain uses TRBV5-4 and TRBJ2-7; the D is unclear. V lost 7 bases and J lost 0, with 11 bases in between. The CDR3 is 13 residues long. The V gene's germline CDR1 is SGHNT and CDR2 YYREEE (reference sequence). CDR3 nucleotides: TGTGCCAGCGCTACAGAAATCTCCTACGAGCAGTACTTC. It codes for CASATEISYEQYF.

This sequence joins TRBV19 and TRBJ1-5; D uncertain. This CDR3 comprises 15 residues. V shed 3 bases and J shed 0 bases, with 9 bases lying between them. The V gene's germline CDR1 is LNHDA and CDR2 SQIVND (reference sequence). The CDR3 DNA sequence: TGTGCCAGTAGTATGTCGCAGGATAGCAATCAGCCCCAGCATTTT. The encoded protein is CASSMSQDSNQPQHF.

The rearrangement uses TRBV27 and TRBJ1-1; TRBD1 aligns across 7 bases. Germline CDR1 is MNHEY and CDR2 is SMNVEV (reference sequence). Trimming cost V 6 bases and J 1 base; bases outside gene matches: 8. This CDR3 has 15 residues. The CDR3 is CASSGERGRNTEAFF. CDR3 DNA: TGTGCCAGCAGCGGGGAAAGGGGGCGGAACACTGAAGCTTTCTTT.

CDR3 sequence (DNA): TGTGCCAGCAGCCAAGATACAACAGCAGCTAATGAAAAACTGTTTTTT. Translated, it gives CASSQDTTAANEKLFF. The chain is built from TRBV3-1 (or the pseudogene TRBV3-2) and TRBJ1-4; D uncertain. Germline V gives CDR1 LGHDT, CDR2 YNNKEL (reference sequence). Trimming removed 0 bases from V and 3 bases from J, with 11 bases in between. The CDR3 covers 16 residues.

J is TRBJ2-3 and V is TRBV3-1 (or the pseudogene TRBV3-2); D uncertain. The CDR3 length is 17 residues. Deletions cut 0 bases from V and 0 bases from J, with 13 bases between. From germline, CDR1 is LGHDT and CDR2 YNNKEL (reference sequence). The CDR3 nucleotides are TGTGCCAGCAGCCAAGATCGAGGCAGAACTAGCACAGATACGCAGTATTTT. Protein sequence: CASSQDRGRTSTDTQYF.

The chain carries TRBV10-3 and TRBJ1-5; D perhaps matches TRBD1 (5 bases). Looked up from germline, CDR1 is ENHRY and CDR2 is SYGVKD. The V gene lost 2 bases and the J gene lost 9 bases, with 14 bases spanning the gap. The CDR3 spans 14 residues. The CDR3 is CAISEDSSDRPQHF. The CDR3 nucleotides read TGTGCCATCAGTGAGGACAGCTCCGATCGGCCCCAGCATTTT.

The J gene is TRBJ2-7, the V gene TRBV5-6; TRBD1 is a possible D gene (6 bases). CDR1 and CDR2 from the germline V gene are SGHDT and YYEEEE. This CDR3 is 14 amino acids long. V lost 0 bases and J 4 bases, leaving 11 bases between the germline ends. The CDR3 sequence: CASSLGQVAYEQYF. In DNA form, the CDR3 reads TGTGCCAGCAGCTTGGGACAGGTAGCGTACGAGCAGTACTTC.

The chain joins TRBV5-1 to TRBJ2-1, with TRBD2 matching over 7 bases. This CDR3 is 15 amino acids long. The junction had 7 bases not matched to a gene; V was cut back by 1 base and J by 6 bases. Per germline, CDR1 SGHRS and CDR2 YFSETQ. The CDR3 here is CASSLYAGAFNEQFF. CDR3 in DNA: TGCGCCAGCAGCTTGTATGCGGGAGCTTTCAATGAGCAGTTCTTC.

The chain employs TRBV4-2 and TRBJ2-7, with 8 bases fitting TRBD2. V dropped 3 bases and J dropped 4; count of bases not matched to a gene: 11. Looked up from germline, CDR1 is LGHNA and CDR2 is YNFKEQ. The length of the CDR3 is 16 residues. The CDR3 DNA reads as TGTGCCAGCAGCCAGACCTCCGGGACTAGAAGGTACGAGCAGTACTTC. It is translated as CASSQTSGTRRYEQYF.

V usage is TRBV3-1 (or the pseudogene TRBV3-2) and J usage is TRBJ1-2; D is unresolved. V was cut by 0 bases and J by 2 bases, with 10 bases left in between. From germline, CDR1 is LGHDT and CDR2 YNNKEL (reference sequence). This CDR3 has 15 residues. CDR3 bases: TGTGCCAGCAGCCAAGATAGGCGGGTAAACTATGGCTACACCTTC. It is translated as CASSQDRRVNYGYTF.

There are a few counts of this clone. V usage is TRBV7-8 and J usage is TRBJ1-5, with 8 nucleotides matching TRBD1. The V gene end was trimmed by 5 bases and the J gene end by 6 bases; junction bases not matched to a gene: 12. CDR3 length: 16 residues. The germline CDR1 and CDR2 sequences are SGHVS and FQNEAQ. Written as DNA, the CDR3 is TGTGCCAGCAGCCCCGTCCCGGGACAGGTGAGTCAGCCCCAGCATTTT. Translating it yields CASSPVPGQVSQPQHF.

The V and J genes are TRBV18 and TRBJ2-1, with TRBD1 matching 9 bases. The ends lost 0 bases at V and 7 bases at J; junction bases unmatched: 7. This CDR3 comprises 16 residues. The V gene's germline CDR1 is KGHSH and CDR2 LQKENI. CDR3 sequence: CASSPPQQGAGNEQFF. The CDR3 DNA sequence: TGTGCCAGCTCACCACCCCAACAGGGGGCGGGTAATGAGCAGTTCTTC.

The gene calls are TRBV7-6 and TRBJ1-3, with 7 bases fitting TRBD1. There are 15 residues in the CDR3. With 5 bases clipped from V and 4 bases from J, the junction kept 8 bases outside the gene matches. Germline CDR1 reads SGHVS; CDR2 reads FNYEAQ. The CDR3 sequence is CASSPQLGQGNTIYF. The CDR3 DNA reads TGTGCCAGCAGCCCCCAGCTGGGACAGGGAAACACCATATATTTT.

The chain uses TRBV14 and TRBJ2-5; no clear D gene. Deletions cut 6 bases from V and 4 bases from J, with 12 bases between. Germline V CDR1 and CDR2: SGHDN, FVKESK. The CDR3 covers 13 residues. CDR3 nucleotide sequence: TGTGCCAGCAGTAAAGCATTAAGAGAGACCCAGTACTTC. Amino acids: CASSKALRETQYF.

V usage is TRBV27 and J usage is TRBJ2-1; 9 bases are a match to TRBD2. The germline gives CDR1 MNHEY, CDR2 SMNVEV (reference sequence). Trimming at V came to 2 bases and at J to 7 bases, leaving 12 bases not matched to a gene. The CDR3 sequence is 17 residues long. CDR3 amino acids: CASSLNLRGGAGNEQFF. CDR3 DNA: TGTGCCAGCAGTTTAAATTTGCGCGGGGGGGCCGGGAATGAGCAGTTCTTC.